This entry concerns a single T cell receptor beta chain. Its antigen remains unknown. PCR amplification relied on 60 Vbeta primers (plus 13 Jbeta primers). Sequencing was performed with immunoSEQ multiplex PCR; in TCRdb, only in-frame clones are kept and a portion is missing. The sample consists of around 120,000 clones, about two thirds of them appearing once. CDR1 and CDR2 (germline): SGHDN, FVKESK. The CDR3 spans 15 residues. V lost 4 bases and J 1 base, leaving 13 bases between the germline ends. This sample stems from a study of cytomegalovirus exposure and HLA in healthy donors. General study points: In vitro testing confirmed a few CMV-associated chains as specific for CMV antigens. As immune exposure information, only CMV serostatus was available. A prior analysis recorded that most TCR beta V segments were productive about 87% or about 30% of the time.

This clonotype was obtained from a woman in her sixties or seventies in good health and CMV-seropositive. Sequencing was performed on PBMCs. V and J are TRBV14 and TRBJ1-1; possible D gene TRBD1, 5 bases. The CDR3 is CASSPIRGGNTEAFF. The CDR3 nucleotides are TGTGCCAGCAGCCCCATTCGCGGGGGGAACACTGAAGCTTTCTTT.